These T cell receptor beta chains were read from a single sample in a study of cytomegalovirus exposure and HLA in healthy donors. Here immunoSEQ multiplex PCR was the method, and the copy in TCRdb shows in-frame clones only, minus some. The sample carries about 110,000 clones, more than 65% recorded once. Sample: PBMCs. Source of these receptors: a man aged 25 to 40 in good health and CMV-seropositive. Each CDR3 is given with its conserved first and last residue. Only some rows state a clone size, as once, few, many or a class for expanded clones.

abundance	v_gene	CDR3aa
-	TRBV27	CASSSGTSGYGGIGELFF
few	TRBV7-6	CASSLAPGTSGYNEQFF
-	TRBV27	CASSERGFPTDTQYF
-	TRBV2	CASSVDAGRQPQHF
-	TRBV19	CASSIGTLDRRSRIEKLFF
-	TRBV4-1	CASSQDLTLRGSSYNEQFF
-	TRBV4-1	CASSQGQAQGYGYTF
few	TRBV7-9	CASSFAGMAYGYTF
-	TRBV5-4	CASSNINEKLFF
-	TRBV5-1	CASSLGPSGGGNEQYF
-	TRBV7-2	CASSLFLQRGARVNTQYF
once	TRBV30	CAWSPARGTSLYEQYF
-	TRBV6-5	CASSYSPQDMNTEAFF
-	TRBV5-1	CASSRVSGETQYF
-	TRBV28	CASIPGPGHLSGNTIYF
-	TRBV28	CASSPITGGGNYTQYF
few	TRBV9	CASSALDRPGVSSYEQYF
few	TRBV7-2	CASSPVTQSYEQYF
-	TRBV5-5	CASSLAFPGQGLASPLHF
-	TRBV4-3	CASSQASGGQETQYF
-	TRBV4-3	CASSQGASGAETQYF
-	TRBV14	CASSQAGSSYNEQFF
-	TRBV9	CASSAPPADTQYF
-	TRBV6-5	CASSYGGQGDYNEQFF
few	TRBV7-8	CASSLGTGRAF
-	TRBV11-2	CASSLEFGGGAPTDTQYF
few	TRBV6-4	CASSAQNRDSNQPQHF
-	TRBV30	CAWSLRDRNEKLFF
once	TRBV6-1	CASSRGQAREQYF
-	TRBV5-6	CASSLAAGWAFF
-	TRBV5-4	CASSLGLGNTGELFF
-	TRBV6-1	CASSEPTVLQPQHF
-	TRBV7-6	CASSRPGEWGEQFF
-	TRBV5-4	CASSFYDSGGYTF